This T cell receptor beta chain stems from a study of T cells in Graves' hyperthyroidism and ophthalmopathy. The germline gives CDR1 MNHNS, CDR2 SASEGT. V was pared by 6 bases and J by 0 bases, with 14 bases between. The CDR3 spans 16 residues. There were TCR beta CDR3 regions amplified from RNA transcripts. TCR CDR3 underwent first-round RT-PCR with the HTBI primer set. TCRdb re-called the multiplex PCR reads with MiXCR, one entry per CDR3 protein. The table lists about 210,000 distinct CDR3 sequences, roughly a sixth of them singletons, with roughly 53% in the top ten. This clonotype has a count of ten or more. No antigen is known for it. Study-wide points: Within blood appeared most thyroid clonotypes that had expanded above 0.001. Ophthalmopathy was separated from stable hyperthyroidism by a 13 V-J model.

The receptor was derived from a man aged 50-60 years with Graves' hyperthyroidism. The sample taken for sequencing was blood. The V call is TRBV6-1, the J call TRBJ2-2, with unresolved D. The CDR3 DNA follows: TGTGCCAGCAGATACGAGGTTTTCTCGAACACCGGGGAGCTGTTTTTT. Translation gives CASRYEVFSNTGELFF.